This T cell receptor beta chain was sequenced for a study of T cells in localized non-small cell lung cancer. Findings of the study overall: Longer overall survival was associated with a higher density of T cells in the blood. A median about 54 of the top 100 tumor clones appeared in adjacent lung.

CDR3 length: 15 residues. Germline V gene lookup returns CDR1 SGHNT and CDR2 YENEEA. Germline trimming cut 2 bases from V and 15 bases from J; bases unmatched to any gene: 16. The protocol was immunoSEQ multiplex PCR, while the TCRdb copy is restricted to in-frame clones and leaves out a portion. The profile shows hundreds of clones, about 22% of them singletons. Note on this clone: The antigen remains undetermined.

The sample in question was normal lung tissue next to the tumor, obtained before any cancer treatment. The chain is built from TRBV11-3 and TRBJ2-1; TRBD1 matches 7 bases. This sequence was found in a female donor aged 60 or older with stage I lung adenocarcinoma. CDR3 amino acids: CASSLLTGPYPPRFF. The CDR3 DNA reads TGTGCCAGCAGCTTACTGACAGGGCCTTACCCTCCCCGGTTCTTC.